This TCR beta chain was profiled in a study of T cells in Graves' hyperthyroidism and ophthalmopathy. Study overall: The blood sample was taken at first diagnosis, before treatment began.

Amplified TCR beta CDR3 regions came from RNA transcripts. HTBI primers drove first-round RT-PCR of the TCR CDR3. From the multiplex PCR reads, TCRdb called clonotypes with MiXCR, one entry per CDR3 protein. The table lists around 520,000 distinct CDR3 sequences, around a quarter of them singletons. Ophthalmopathy cases scored 3 or more on the Clinical Activity Score and 4 or more on NOSPECS grade, with duration below 3 months. CDR1 is SGHKS and CDR2 is YYEKEE in the germline V gene (reference sequence). V was shortened by 0 bases and J by 2 bases, with 4 bases between the two germline ends. This CDR3 has 13 amino acids.

The sequenced sample was blood. V usage is TRBV5-5 and J usage is TRBJ2-3; the D is unclear. This TCR was sampled from a woman aged 25 to 39 with Graves' ophthalmopathy. The chain's CDR3 is CASSLAPTDTQYF. The CDR3 nucleotides read TGTGCCAGCAGCTTGGCCCCCACAGATACGCAGTATTTT.